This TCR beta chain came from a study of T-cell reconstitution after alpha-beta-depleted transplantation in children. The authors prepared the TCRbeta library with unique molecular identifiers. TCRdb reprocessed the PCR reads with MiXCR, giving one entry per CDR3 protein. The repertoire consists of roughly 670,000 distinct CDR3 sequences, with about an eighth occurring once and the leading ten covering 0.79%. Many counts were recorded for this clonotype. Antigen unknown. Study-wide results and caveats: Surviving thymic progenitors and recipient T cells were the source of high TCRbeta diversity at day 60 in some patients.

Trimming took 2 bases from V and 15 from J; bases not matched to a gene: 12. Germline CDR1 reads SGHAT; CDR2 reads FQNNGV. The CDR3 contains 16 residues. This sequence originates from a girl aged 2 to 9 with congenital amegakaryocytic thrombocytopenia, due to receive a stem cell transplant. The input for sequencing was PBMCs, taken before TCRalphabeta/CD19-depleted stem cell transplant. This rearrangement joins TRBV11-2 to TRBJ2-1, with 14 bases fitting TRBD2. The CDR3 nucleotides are TGTGCCAGCAGCTTAAGTTCGGGACTAGCGGGAGTTAATCGGTTCTTC. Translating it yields CASSLSSGLAGVNRFF.